This TCR beta chain was identified in a study of T cells in localized non-small cell lung cancer. As for this clone: The antigen is unknown.

Method: immunoSEQ multiplex PCR; TCRdb's copy keeps in-frame clones and lacks some. Of more than 100,000 clones listed, 80% to 90% are singletons. Regarding the study as a whole: Appearance in adjacent lung was seen for a median approximately 60 of the top 100 tumor clones. Of the tissues analyzed, uninvolved adjacent lung showed maximal T cell clonality, greater than tumor. Owing to sequencing of a solitary tumor region, heterogeneity cannot be discounted.

There are 15 residues in the CDR3. Germline-derived CDR1 and CDR2 are SGHRS and YFSETQ. The ends lost 2 bases at V and 4 bases at J; junction bases unmatched: 3. The starting material was peripheral blood, obtained before any cancer treatment. The chain joins TRBV5-1 to TRBJ2-1; 10 bases map to TRBD2. The source is a female donor at least 60 years old with stage I lung adenocarcinoma. In nucleotides, the CDR3 is TGCGCCAGCAGCTTAGCGGGAGGGCGGTACAATGAGCAGTTCTTC. Its translation is CASSLAGGRYNEQFF.